Listed below are T cell receptor beta chains from one sample, sequenced in a study of cytomegalovirus exposure and HLA in healthy donors. Libraries were prepared by immunoSEQ multiplex PCR; TCRdb keeps only in-frame clonotypes and omits some of them. Of a few hundred thousand clones listed, less than 80% were seen once; the top ten hold approximately 0.22%. The sequenced material came from PBMCs. The receptors originated from a girl aged 2-15 years in good health and CMV-seronegative. CDR3s include the opening cysteine and the closing phenylalanine or tryptophan. D genes are given only for firm matches.

13,TRBJ1-1,TRBV10-3,NA,CAISEVAGQEAFF
15,TRBJ1-4,TRBV18,NA,CASSPWGPLREKLFF
14,TRBJ1-2,TRBV7-2,TRBD1,CASSSSGDSYGYTF
13,TRBJ2-3,TRBV10-3,NA,CAISGQRSDTQYF
16,TRBJ2-3,TRBV7-3,TRBD2,CASSSLGGASSDTQYF
16,TRBJ2-7,TRBV5-1,TRBD1,CASSKTGGEFAYEQYF
14,TRBJ2-1,TRBV7-3,NA,CASSWGTQNNEQFF
12,TRBJ2-1,TRBV7-9,TRBD2,CASSYGGNEQFF
15,TRBJ1-2,TRBV5-1,TRBD1,CASSLGEGANYGYTF
13,TRBJ2-3,TRBV29-1,NA,CSVEVPGPDTQYF
13,NA,TRBV7-9,TRBD1,CASRGTATYEQYF
14,TRBJ2-5,TRBV19,NA,CASSMGFWGETQYF
16,TRBJ2-1,TRBV4-1,NA,CASSQGQARGYNEQFF
19,TRBJ1-1,TRBV5-1,NA,CASSPDKLGKLLPNTEAFF
15,TRBJ1-4,TRBV5-1,NA,CASSVDTDRPEKLFF
15,TRBJ2-2,TRBV2,NA,CASLTNRVGTGELFF
15,TRBJ1-1,TRBV7-9,NA,CASSLGGGMNTEAFF
15,TRBJ2-1,TRBV2,NA,CASRMDRSLSGEQFF
17,TRBJ2-5,TRBV21-1,NA,CASSKKPPKPCGETQYF
12,TRBJ1-1,TRBV10-2,NA,CASSGTSTEAFF
15,TRBJ2-3,TRBV5-1,NA,CASSLAGLGTGTQYF
14,TRBJ1-2,TRBV7-2,NA,CASSLATENYGYTF
14,TRBJ2-3,TRBV2,TRBD2,CASSGGLAADTQYF
17,TRBJ2-7,TRBV10-1,TRBD1,CAIYGTGKMGPSYEQYF
18,TRBJ2-3,TRBV7-3,TRBD2,CASSVIPGLAGGTDTQYF
16,TRBJ2-7,TRBV11-2,TRBD1,CASSLTDRGPTYEQYF
16,TRBJ2-3,TRBV7-8,NA,CASSAQRWTSTDTQYF
17,TRBJ1-4,TRBV5-5,NA,CASSLNQAGSSYEKLFF
14,TRBJ2-7,TRBV27,TRBD2,CASSLGGSSYEQYF
12,TRBJ2-7,TRBV19,NA,CASSLQGGEQYF
16,TRBJ2-3,TRBV4-1,NA,CASSPARLVGTDTQYF
11,TRBJ1-1,TRBV2,NA,CASMRQVEAFF
16,TRBJ2-1,TRBV5-1,TRBD2,CASSLGSSGGADEQFF
16,TRBJ1-1,TRBV5-4,NA,CASSLPSWGQNTEAFF
13,TRBJ2-7,TRBV7-2,NA,CASSPRDTYEQYF
14,TRBJ1-6,TRBV5-1,NA,CASSFGTPNSPLHF
13,TRBJ1-1,TRBV19,TRBD1,CASRQGTNTEAFF
16,TRBJ2-3,TRBV27,TRBD2,CASSLFPSGGKDTQYF
15,TRBJ1-2,TRBV9,TRBD1,CASSDRDRTNYGYTF
11,TRBJ1-1,TRBV2,NA,CASTIARQAFF
15,TRBJ2-3,TRBV2,TRBD2,CASRELAGVGDTQYF
14,TRBJ2-3,TRBV5-1,NA,CASSLDRATDTQYF
15,TRBJ2-5,TRBV27,NA,CASRTRLGTQETQYF
15,TRBJ2-2,TRBV6-1,NA,CASSENRGQTGELFF
15,TRBJ2-7,TRBV4-1,TRBD1,CASSQADRGVYEQYF
15,TRBJ1-2,TRBV5-4,TRBD1,CASSRDSSNYYGYTF
19,TRBJ1-1,TRBV7-9,TRBD1,CASSPRGGQGLLLNTEAFF
13,TRBJ2-7,TRBV2,NA,CASMMERGYEQYF
15,TRBJ2-7,TRBV5-4,TRBD2,CASSRRYAGANEQYF
13,TRBJ2-7,TRBV5-6,TRBD2,CASSLGGGIEQYF
14,TRBJ2-1,TRBV7-2,TRBD2,CASSLSGRENEQFF
15,TRBJ1-2,TRBV5-1,TRBD1,CASSWTGGASDGYTF
12,TRBJ2-7,TRBV25-1,TRBD1,CASRPTGREQYF
15,TRBJ1-6,TRBV6-1,TRBD1,CASSVRQGNNSPLHF
15,TRBJ2-7,TRBV11-2,TRBD2,CASSFFSGGSYEQYF